This T cell receptor (beta chain) was profiled in a study of T cell clonality in common variable immunodeficiency. Sequenced by immunoSEQ multiplex PCR; TCRdb stores in-frame clones only, minus some. Altogether about 39,000 clones were found in the sample, and no singletons occur. CDR3 length: 14 amino acids. Germline V gene data show CDR1 as LNHDA and CDR2 as SQIVND (reference sequence). As concerns this clone: The read ends 3 residues before the CDR3 terminus; that terminus is restored from the germline J gene.

Donors gave roughly 5 to 8 ml heparinized peripheral whole blood. The TCR was taken from a person aged 18 to 75 in good health. The specimen was peripheral blood mononuclear cells. The rearrangement uses TRBV19 and TRBJ1-5, with 8 nucleotides matching TRBD1. The CDR3 loop reads CASSMRTGRQPQHF. Incomplete CDR3 DNA: TGTGCCAGTAGTATGAGGACAGGGAGGCAACCC.